The rows below give T cell receptor beta chains drawn from one sample of a study of blood T cell repertoires in COVID-19. Assay used: immunoSEQ multiplex PCR; TCRdb lists only in-frame clones, some missing. The table shows about 110,000 clones, with more than 65% occurring only once. The sequencing input was peripheral blood. These receptors came from an elderly woman with acute or convalescent COVID-19. CDR3s include the opening cysteine and the closing phenylalanine or tryptophan. The D gene is left open where the match is weak. A row's size may be missing; if present it is once, few, many or a size class.

cdr3_nt cdr3_aa j_call d_call v_call clone_size
TGTGCCTGGAGCGCGACAGGGCGATCCTATGGCTACACCTTC CAWSATGRSYGYTF TRBJ1-2 TRBD1 TRBV30 -
TGTGCCAGTAGTCCGGGACTCCGGTCTATGTTTTTT CASSPGLRSMFF TRBJ2-2 - TRBV19 -
TGTGCCAGCAGCCACGACAGGGGAGGCACAGATACGCAGTATTTT CASSHDRGGTDTQYF TRBJ2-3 TRBD1 TRBV5-5 once
TGTGCCAGCAGGGCCTCCCAGGGGGACCCCTACGAGCAGTACTTC CASRASQGDPYEQYF TRBJ2-7 TRBD1 TRBV2 -
TGTGCCAGCAGCCACGGGGGGACTAACTATGGCTACACCTTC CASSHGGTNYGYTF TRBJ1-2 - TRBV9 once
TGTGCCAGTACCCGGCTAGCGGGAGGCGATACGCAGTATTTT CASTRLAGGDTQYF TRBJ2-3 TRBD2 TRBV19 -
TGTGCCAGCAGTTTATGGGGACTAGCGGGGGCCTACAATGAGCAGTTCTTC CASSLWGLAGAYNEQFF TRBJ2-1 TRBD2 TRBV27 -
TGTGCCAGCAGGCCGAAGGGGGTCGGAGGCTACACCTTC CASRPKGVGGYTF TRBJ1-2 - TRBV6-5 -
TGCGCCAGCAGCCCCTCTCTAGCGGGGCTGGAGACCCAGTACTTC CASSPSLAGLETQYF TRBJ2-5 TRBD2 TRBV5-1 -
TGTGCCAGCAGTGTACAGGGGAACACTGAAGCTTTCTTT CASSVQGNTEAFF TRBJ1-1 - TRBV25-1 -
TGTGCCAGCAGGAGGACAGGGAATGAAAAACTGTTTTTT CASRRTGNEKLFF TRBJ1-4 TRBD1 TRBV6-5 -
TGTGCCAGTAAAAAGCTAGCTATGAACACCGGGGAGCTGTTTTTT CASKKLAMNTGELFF TRBJ2-2 - TRBV19 -
TGTGCCACCACGGCGGGACAGGGGGAAATGGAGTACTTC CATTAGQGEMEYF TRBJ2-7 TRBD1 TRBV10-3 -
TGTGCCAGCAGTTTCGGGGGACAGGGGCTTTGGTATGGCTACACCTTC CASSFGGQGLWYGYTF TRBJ1-2 TRBD1 TRBV28 -
TGTGCCAGCAGTTTCCCCCTACTAGCGGGAGAATCCAATGAGCAGTTCTTC CASSFPLLAGESNEQFF TRBJ2-1 TRBD2 TRBV28 -
TGTGCCAGCAGCTTGGGACAGGGTGGCTATGGCTACACCTTC CASSLGQGGYGYTF TRBJ1-2 TRBD1 TRBV5-4 -
TGTGCCAGCAGCTTAGGGGGGGGTTATCCCCCAGAGACCCAGTACTTC CASSLGGGYPPETQYF TRBJ2-5 TRBD2 TRBV7-2 once
TGTGCCAGCAGTGAGAGCTCAGAGGCTGGCTACACCTTC CASSESSEAGYTF TRBJ1-2 - TRBV2 -
TGTGCCAGCAGTTACTCGCGGGAGCAGTTCTTC CASSYSREQFF TRBJ2-1 - TRBV6-6 -
TGTGCCAGCAGCCAGGTGGGGTCCGGGGGGCAAACGAGCGAGCAGTACTTC CASSQVGSGGQTSEQYF TRBJ2-7 - TRBV4-2 -
TGCGCCAGCAGCTTGGGGGCGCTTTACACAGATACGCAGTATTTT CASSLGALYTDTQYF TRBJ2-3 - TRBV5-1 -
TGTGCCAGCAGTGAATCCGGCGGGGGGACCACAGATACGCAGTATTTT CASSESGGGTTDTQYF TRBJ2-3 TRBD2 TRBV6-1 -
TGTGCCAGCAGCTTGGGCGGTGTAACGGGGAACCAGCCCCAGCATTTT CASSLGGVTGNQPQHF TRBJ1-5 - TRBV5-4 -
TGTGCCGTGGGACAGGCCCTCAATGAGCAGTTCTTC CAVGQALNEQFF TRBJ2-1 TRBD1 TRBV6-5 -
TGTGCCAGCAGTGGGGGACTAGCGGGGGTAACCGGGGAGCTGTTTTTT CASSGGLAGVTGELFF TRBJ2-2 TRBD2 TRBV25-1 once
TGTGCCAGCACTACAGACCCTTCACCCCTCCACTTT CASTTDPSPLHF TRBJ1-6 - TRBV2 few
TGTGCCAGCAGCTTGGGCCGCAGCTCCTACAATGAGCAGTTCTTC CASSLGRSSYNEQFF TRBJ2-1 - TRBV5-5 few
TGTGCCAGCAGCCAAGATCTACCGAACACTGAAGCTTTCTTT CASSQDLPNTEAFF TRBJ1-1 - TRBV3-1/TRBV3-2 few